This T cell receptor (beta chain) derives from a study of blood T cell repertoires in COVID-19. As for the study in general: In each case, the material was cDNA or gDNA derived from T cells, B-cell-depleted T cells, or PBMCs.

Original data processing: Using reference gene primer amplification, nucleated cell counts were estimated. Sequenced by immunoSEQ multiplex PCR; TCRdb stores in-frame clones only, minus some. V and J calls and clone size are given by that table; D and trimming were obtained from the DNA. The table includes 290,000 or so clones, 87% detected once. The CDR3 covers 15 residues. Looked up from germline, CDR1 is MNHEY and CDR2 is SMNVEV (reference sequence). After removal of 2 bases from V and 3 bases from J, the junction contained 2 bases not matched to a gene. V usage is TRBV27 and J usage is TRBJ2-7, with 12 bases identical to TRBD2. Material for sequencing was peripheral blood. This sequence originates from a man between 18 and 35 years old with active or convalescent COVID-19. The CDR3: CASSLGTSGYYEQYF. DNA of the CDR3: TGTGCCAGCAGTTTAGGGACTAGCGGGTACTACGAGCAGTACTTC.